These T cell receptor beta chains were read from a single sample in a study of cytotoxic CD8 clonotypes in ibrutinib-treated CLL. Using immunoSEQ multiplex PCR, the repertoire was profiled, and TCRdb retains in-frame clones only, with some absent. This sample has a few hundred thousand clones, with around four fifths found just once. The sample in question was PBMCs, obtained before ibrutinib treatment. These receptors all stem from a human donor with chronic lymphocytic leukemia. CDR3s include the opening cysteine and the closing phenylalanine or tryptophan. Fields, in order: D gene, CDR3 length, V gene, clone size, J gene, CDR3 DNA, CDR3 protein. A D gene is named only where the DNA matches it firmly. Expanded clones are given a class, and other clones once, few, many or no size at all.

D: TRBD1; length: 14; V: TRBV5-1; size: few; J: TRBJ1-1; DNA: TGCGCCAGCAGCCTCTCGCAGGGGGCCACTGAAGCTTTCTTT; CDR3: CASSLSQGATEAFF
D: -; length: 16; V: TRBV25-1; size: -; J: TRBJ2-2; DNA: TGTGCCAGCAGTGCGGACAACGTCGTCGGCACCGGGGAGCTGTTTTTT; CDR3: CASSADNVVGTGELFF
D: TRBD2; length: 14; V: TRBV19; size: -; J: TRBJ2-2; DNA: TGTGCCAGTAGCCCCGGCGGGAGTGCCGGGGAGCTGTTTTTT; CDR3: CASSPGGSAGELFF
D: TRBD1; length: 15; V: TRBV19; size: -; J: TRBJ1-1; DNA: TGTGCCAGTAGTTGGCAGGGGACAGCGAACACTGAAGCTTTCTTT; CDR3: CASSWQGTANTEAFF
D: -; length: 13; V: TRBV7-3; size: -; J: TRBJ2-3; DNA: TGTGCCAGCAGTCGGGAGAGCACAGATACGCAGTATTTT; CDR3: CASSRESTDTQYF
D: TRBD2; length: 14; V: TRBV7-2; size: -; J: TRBJ2-4; DNA: TGTGCCAGCAGCTTAGCTAGCGGGGAAAACATTCAGTACTTC; CDR3: CASSLASGENIQYF
D: -; length: 15; V: TRBV4-1; size: -; J: TRBJ2-1; DNA: TGCGCCAGCAGCCACTACGTAGGGATTAACAATGAGCAGTTCTTC; CDR3: CASSHYVGINNEQFF
D: TRBD1; length: 17; V: TRBV9; size: -; J: TRBJ2-6; DNA: TGTGCCAGCAGCGCCGGACAGGGGGCCATGGGGGCCAACGTCCTGACTTTC; CDR3: CASSAGQGAMGANVLTF
D: TRBD2; length: 17; V: TRBV18; size: -; J: TRBJ2-7; DNA: TGTGCCAGCTCACCCCGCGAAACTAGCGGGCTTACCTACGAGCAGTACTTC; CDR3: CASSPRETSGLTYEQYF
D: -; length: 13; V: TRBV5-4; size: once; J: TRBJ2-3; DNA: TGTGCCAGCAGCCACATGGACACAGATACGCAGTATTTT; CDR3: CASSHMDTDTQYF
D: TRBD2; length: 15; V: TRBV18; size: -; J: TRBJ2-7; DNA: TGTGCCAGCTCACAAGAGCGGGAGGGTGCCTACGAGCAGTACTTC; CDR3: CASSQEREGAYEQYF
D: TRBD2; length: 16; V: TRBV9; size: -; J: TRBJ2-5; DNA: TGTGCCAGCAGCGTGGGGACTAGTCCTTCCCAAGAGACCCAGTACTTC; CDR3: CASSVGTSPSQETQYF
D: -; length: 15; V: TRBV15; size: -; J: TRBJ1-5; DNA: TGTGCCACCAGCAGAGAAGGGACACGGAATCAGCCCCAGCATTTT; CDR3: CATSREGTRNQPQHF
D: -; length: 16; V: TRBV11-2; size: -; J: TRBJ1-2; DNA: TGTGCCAGCAGCCTCTCCTGGGGGGGCCAGAGCTATGGCTACACCTTC; CDR3: CASSLSWGGQSYGYTF
D: TRBD2; length: 15; V: TRBV5-1; size: few; J: TRBJ2-7; DNA: TGCGCCAGCAGCTTGGTAGCGGGAGTAATCGACGAGCAGTACTTC; CDR3: CASSLVAGVIDEQYF
D: -; length: 15; V: TRBV6-4; size: -; J: TRBJ1-2; DNA: TGTGCCAGCAACCCCTCGACCAGGCGTCACTATGGCTACACCTTC; CDR3: CASNPSTRRHYGYTF
D: -; length: 14; V: TRBV9; size: -; J: TRBJ1-1; DNA: TGTGCCAGCAGCGTAGGTTCGGTGAACACTGAAGCTTTCTTT; CDR3: CASSVGSVNTEAFF
D: -; length: 15; V: TRBV6-1; size: few; J: TRBJ2-5; DNA: TGTGCCAGCAACCCAAGCTCTTCAGCGGGAGAGACCCAGTACTTC; CDR3: CASNPSSSAGETQYF
D: -; length: 15; V: TRBV2; size: -; J: TRBJ2-3; DNA: TGTGCCAGCAGTCCTAGGGATCAGTACACAGATACGCAGTATTTT; CDR3: CASSPRDQYTDTQYF
D: -; length: 13; V: TRBV5-8; size: once; J: TRBJ1-5; DNA: TGTGCCAGCAGCTTGGCCCTGAATCAGCCCCAGCATTTT; CDR3: CASSLALNQPQHF
D: TRBD2; length: 16; V: TRBV6-5; size: -; J: TRBJ2-7; DNA: TGTGCCAGCAGTTACTCGGGGACTAGCAGAACCTACGAGCAGTACTTC; CDR3: CASSYSGTSRTYEQYF
D: -; length: 14; V: TRBV19; size: -; J: TRBJ1-2; DNA: TGTGCCAGTAGTATACACGGAGAGAACTATGGCTACACCTTC; CDR3: CASSIHGENYGYTF
D: TRBD1; length: 14; V: TRBV15; size: -; J: TRBJ1-4; DNA: TGTGCCACCAGCAGCGCAGGGGGCTTTGAAAAACTGTTTTTT; CDR3: CATSSAGGFEKLFF
D: -; length: 13; V: TRBV4-3; size: -; J: TRBJ2-7; DNA: TGCGCCAGCAGCCAAGTAAGGTCCTACGAGCAGTACTTC; CDR3: CASSQVRSYEQYF
D: -; length: 15; V: TRBV7-7; size: few; J: TRBJ2-3; DNA: TGTGCTAGCAGCTTAGAGGGCAGAGGAACAGATACGCAGTATTTT; CDR3: CASSLEGRGTDTQYF
D: -; length: 13; V: TRBV11-2; size: once; J: TRBJ1-1; DNA: TGTGCCAGCAGCTTAGATTTCAACACTGAAGCTTTCTTT; CDR3: CASSLDFNTEAFF
D: -; length: 16; V: TRBV6-6; size: -; J: TRBJ2-2; DNA: TGTGCCAGCAGTTACTCGCGTCAGGGATACACCGGGGAGCTGTTTTTT; CDR3: CASSYSRQGYTGELFF
D: TRBD2; length: 15; V: TRBV7-2; size: -; J: TRBJ2-7; DNA: TGTGCCAGCAGCTGGACTAGCGGGAGTCATGGCGAGCAGTACTTC; CDR3: CASSWTSGSHGEQYF
D: TRBD1; length: 16; V: TRBV10-3; size: -; J: TRBJ2-5; DNA: TGTGCCAACATGAACCGGGACAGCAAAAGTGTAGAGACCCAGTACTTC; CDR3: CANMNRDSKSVETQYF
D: TRBD2; length: 16; V: TRBV5-4; size: -; J: TRBJ2-7; DNA: TGTGCCAGCAGCTTGGCCGGGGGACTAGGTCTCTACGAGCAGTACTTC; CDR3: CASSLAGGLGLYEQYF
D: -; length: 16; V: TRBV10-3; size: few; J: TRBJ1-1; DNA: TGTGCCATCAGTGAGCGGGGGCAGGGCTGGGGCACTGAAGCTTTCTTT; CDR3: CAISERGQGWGTEAFF
D: -; length: 11; V: TRBV20-1; size: many; J: TRBJ1-2; DNA: TGCAGTGAAGCCAGGGTGAGGGGCTACACCTTC; CDR3: CSEARVRGYTF
D: TRBD1; length: 16; V: TRBV18; size: -; J: TRBJ1-2; DNA: TGTGCCAGCTCCCCGGGGACAGGGGGCGGAAACTATGGCTACACCTTC; CDR3: CASSPGTGGGNYGYTF
D: TRBD2; length: 14; V: TRBV28; size: few; J: TRBJ2-7; DNA: TGTGCCAGCAATAAAGCGGGAGGGCTTTACGAGCAGTACTTC; CDR3: CASNKAGGLYEQYF
D: -; length: 14; V: TRBV28; size: -; J: TRBJ2-3; DNA: TGTGCCAGCAGTTCGACTCCCCGCACAGATACGCAGTATTTT; CDR3: CASSSTPRTDTQYF
D: TRBD2; length: 14; V: TRBV25-1; size: -; J: TRBJ2-7; DNA: TGTGCTCACCAACGGGAGGGTCAAGCCTACGAGCAGTACTTC; CDR3: CAHQREGQAYEQYF
D: -; length: 13; V: TRBV11-2; size: -; J: TRBJ2-7; DNA: TGTGCCAGCAGCCCCTCCAGATTCTACGAGCAGTACTTC; CDR3: CASSPSRFYEQYF
D: -; length: 12; V: TRBV6-5; size: -; J: TRBJ2-7; DNA: TGTGCCAGCAGTAAAGGGCCCTACGAGCAGTACTTC; CDR3: CASSKGPYEQYF
D: -; length: 15; V: TRBV9; size: -; J: TRBJ2-3; DNA: TGTGCCAGCAGCGTACAGGGCTTCTTCACAGATACGCAGTATTTT; CDR3: CASSVQGFFTDTQYF
D: -; length: 14; V: TRBV7-9; size: -; J: TRBJ2-2; DNA: TGTGCCAGCAGCCGGACAGCTTTCACCGGGGAGCTGTTTTTT; CDR3: CASSRTAFTGELFF
D: -; length: 18; V: TRBV2; size: once; J: TRBJ2-4; DNA: TGTGCCAGCAGTGAACCTCGGGCGGGGAAGATAGCCAAAAACATTCAGTACTTC; CDR3: CASSEPRAGKIAKNIQYF
D: -; length: 15; V: TRBV30; size: -; J: TRBJ1-5; DNA: TGTGCCTGGAGTGTAGGTAGTTATAGCAATCAGCCCCAGCATTTT; CDR3: CAWSVGSYSNQPQHF
D: TRBD1; length: 16; V: TRBV28; size: few; J: TRBJ1-5; DNA: TGTGCCAGCAGTTTTGGGGGACAGGGACTGTACCAGCCCCAGCATTTT; CDR3: CASSFGGQGLYQPQHF
D: -; length: 15; V: TRBV5-6; size: -; J: TRBJ2-1; DNA: TGTGCCAGCAGCTTTCGTCAGGGCCCCTACAATGAGCAGTTCTTC; CDR3: CASSFRQGPYNEQFF
D: TRBD1; length: 16; V: TRBV5-8; size: -; J: TRBJ1-5; DNA: TGTGCCAGCAGAAAAAACAGGGGGCTAAGCAATCAGCCCCAGCATTTT; CDR3: CASRKNRGLSNQPQHF
D: -; length: 14; V: TRBV4-3; size: -; J: TRBJ2-7; DNA: TGCGCCAGCAGCCAAGATCTAGTCTTCTACGAGCAGTACTTC; CDR3: CASSQDLVFYEQYF
D: -; length: 15; V: TRBV7-9; size: -; J: TRBJ1-1; DNA: TGTGCCAGCAGCTTAGCTCGGGTAGGGGAAACTGAAGCTTTCTTT; CDR3: CASSLARVGETEAFF
D: TRBD2; length: 15; V: TRBV2; size: -; J: TRBJ2-5; DNA: TGTGCCAGCAGTGGGATGGCGGGAGCGGGGGAGACCCAGTACTTC; CDR3: CASSGMAGAGETQYF
D: -; length: 13; V: TRBV29-1; size: -; J: TRBJ1-1; DNA: TGCAGCGTTTGTTCCCTCGTGAACACTGAAGCTTTCTTT; CDR3: CSVCSLVNTEAFF
D: -; length: 16; V: TRBV7-6; size: -; J: TRBJ1-1; DNA: TGTGCCAGCAGCTTGGACAGACTAAGCTTGAACACTGAAGCTTTCTTT; CDR3: CASSLDRLSLNTEAFF
D: TRBD1; length: 13; V: TRBV5-6; size: -; J: TRBJ2-7; DNA: TGTGCCAGCCGTGACAGGGGAGTCTACGAGCAGTACTTC; CDR3: CASRDRGVYEQYF
D: -; length: 14; V: TRBV2; size: -; J: TRBJ1-2; DNA: TGTGCCAGCAGTGAACTGAGAGCTAACTATGGCTACACCTTC; CDR3: CASSELRANYGYTF
D: -; length: 14; V: TRBV30; size: once; J: TRBJ1-5; DNA: TGTGCCTGGAGTGTCTTGGGGGGAAGTCAGCCCCAGCATTTT; CDR3: CAWSVLGGSQPQHF
D: -; length: 13; V: TRBV19; size: once; J: TRBJ2-7; DNA: TGTGCCAGTAGTATAGCCCTCCAGTACGAGCAGTACTTC; CDR3: CASSIALQYEQYF
D: -; length: 19; V: TRBV6-1; size: -; J: TRBJ2-7; DNA: TGTGCCAGCAGTGAATGGCGTGAGGGGGGCAGGGTGTACACCTACGAGCAGTACTTC; CDR3: CASSEWREGGRVYTYEQYF
D: -; length: 12; V: TRBV6-5; size: -; J: TRBJ2-1; DNA: TGTGCCAGCCGGACTCGACACAATGAGCAGTTCTTC; CDR3: CASRTRHNEQFF
D: -; length: 13; V: TRBV29-1; size: -; J: TRBJ2-1; DNA: TGCAGCGTTTTGGAGACTAGCTACAATGAGCAGTTCTTC; CDR3: CSVLETSYNEQFF